Shown below are 9 T cell receptor beta chains from a single sample sequenced in a study of cytomegalovirus exposure and HLA in healthy donors (dated by TCRdb to 2016 to 2017). Receptors were amplified or captured by the immunoSEQ multiplex PCR assay. TCRdb mirrors the immuneACCESS table, restricted to in-frame sequences. Some clones are absent from its copies; in checked studies, under half trace to an unresolved V gene, and the reason for the others is unknown. This sample is represented by fewer than 200,000 clones; 80% to 90% of them were singletons. The top ten constitute around 2% of the sample. Sequencing was performed on PBMCs. The receptors come from a woman aged 18-30 years in good health and CMV-seronegative.

The chain recombines TRBV7-9 with TRBJ1-1; 9 bases fit TRBD1. V lost 8 bases and J lost 6; bases outside the gene matches: 10. Germline values: CDR1 SEHNR, CDR2 FQNEAQ (reference sequence). The CDR3 has 14 amino acids. Here the CDR3 reads CASLGQGIFPEAFF. DNA of the CDR3: TGTGCCAGCCTGGGACAGGGTATATTCCCTGAAGCTTTCTTT.

V is TRBV5-1 and J is TRBJ2-7, with 8 positions matching TRBD2. The CDR3 has 15 residues. Germline V gene lookup returns CDR1 SGHRS and CDR2 YFSETQ. With V trimmed by 2 bases and J by 2 bases, 6 bases remained unmatched. The CDR3 nucleotides are TGCGCCAGCAGCTTCGCGCTAGCGGGTACCTACGAGCAGTACTTC. This translates into CASSFALAGTYEQYF.

This clone was counted a few times. This chain links TRBV5-1 with TRBJ1-2, with 9 bases matching TRBD1. CDR1 and CDR2 from the germline V gene are SGHRS and YFSETQ. The CDR3 runs to 16 residues. With V trimmed by 4 bases and J by 4 bases, 11 bases remained unmatched. For the CDR3, the DNA is TGCGCCAGCAGCCCCCGCGCTGAGGACAGGGGCTATGGCTACACCTTC. Residues: CASSPRAEDRGYGYTF.

V is TRBV13 and J is TRBJ1-1; tentative D call: TRBD1 (5 bases). The germline V and J ends were trimmed by 2 bases and 1 base, with 5 bases remaining between them. Germline lookup yields CDR1 PRHDT and CDR2 FYEKMQ (reference sequence). The CDR3 has 13 amino acids. The CDR3, as DNA: TGTGCCAGCAGCTTACAGGGGAACACTGAAGCTTTCTTT. Translating gives CASSLQGNTEAFF.

The chain combines TRBV4-1 with TRBJ2-7; D is unresolved. Trimming left V 1 base short and J 3 bases short, with 7 bases between. The CDR3 spans 13 residues. Germline CDR1 and CDR2: MGHRA and YSYEKL. CDR3 nucleotide sequence: TGCGCCAGCAGCCAAGTTGTAGACTACGAGCAGTACTTC. It yields the protein CASSQVVDYEQYF.

This chain joins TRBV5-1 and TRBJ1-2, with D possibly TRBD1 on 5 matching bases. The V gene lost 1 base and the J gene lost 9 bases, with 10 bases spanning the gap. Germline V lookup: CDR1 SGHRS, CDR2 YFSETQ. CDR3 length: 12 amino acids. As DNA, the CDR3 is TGCGCCAGCAGCTTGACAGGTCGGAGCTACACCTTC. Encoded protein: CASSLTGRSYTF.

V gene TRBV7-2 combines with J gene TRBJ1-2; a possible D gene is TRBD1 (6 bases). This CDR3 comprises 15 residues. Germline V lookup: CDR1 SGHTA, CDR2 FQGNSA. The ends were cut back, 0 bases at V and 6 bases at J, with 14 bases in the middle. The CDR3 reads CASSLAGQGRDGYTF. The CDR3 bases are TGTGCCAGCAGCTTAGCGGGCCAGGGGAGGGATGGCTACACCTTC.

V usage is TRBV7-9 and J usage is TRBJ1-2; the D is unclear. The CDR3 covers 14 residues. Germline values: CDR1 SEHNR, CDR2 FQNEAQ (reference sequence). V lost 4 bases and J lost 5, with 14 bases in between. CDR3 amino acids: CASSYNSPSYGYTF. The CDR3 DNA sequence: TGTGCCAGCAGCTATAACAGCCCCTCTTATGGCTACACCTTC.

This clone was seen more than once but under ten times. The J gene is TRBJ2-3, the V gene TRBV30, with TRBD2 matching 10 bases. Germline-derived CDR1 and CDR2 are GTSNPN and SVGIG (reference sequence). The V and J ends lost 2 bases and 0 bases, in that order; junction bases with no gene match: 5. This CDR3 has 16 amino acids. CDR3 DNA sequence: TGTGCCTGGAGTATTTGGACTAGCGGTAGCACAGATACGCAGTATTTT. Translating gives CAWSIWTSGSTDTQYF.